A single sample gave rise to the 16 T cell receptor beta chains below, sequenced in a study of blood T cells in healthy people across ages. A second PCR of about 7 to 12 cycles used a sample-barcoded 5' primer and a J-beta primer mix. TCRdb analysed the 5' RACE reads with MiXCR anew, one entry per CDR3 protein. In the table there are nearly 800,000 distinct CDR3 sequences, around 50% of which are singletons. The sequenced sample was blood. The receptors originated from a man aged 40-49 years in good health.

The V gene is TRBV7-2, the J gene TRBJ1-1; the D is unclear. The germline V gene has CDR1 SGHTA and CDR2 FQGNSA. The CDR3 extends over 14 amino acids. V lost 2 bases to trimming and J lost 2 bases, with 9 bases between them. The CDR3 spells CASSLRQPNTEAFF. The CDR3, as DNA: TGTGCCAGCAGCTTACGGCAGCCAAACACTGAAGCTTTCTTT.

This clonotype showed up just a few times. CDR3 sequence reads: CASSYDLYEQYF. The CDR3 coding sequence is TGTGCCAGCAGTTACGATCTCTACGAGCAGTACTTC. The chain has TRBV6-5 and TRBJ2-7; D uncertain. The CDR3 extends over 12 amino acids. The V gene's germline CDR1 is MNHEY and CDR2 SVGAGI. V lost 2 bases to trimming and J lost 3 bases, with 5 bases between them.

V and J are TRBV5-1 and TRBJ2-1; D unclear. CDR3 size: 15 residues. V was trimmed by 3 bases and J by 0 bases, leaving 10 bases between them. Germline V gene lookup returns CDR1 SGHRS and CDR2 YFSETQ. DNA of the CDR3: TGCGCCAGCAGCTCGGGTAAGGACTCCTACAATGAGCAGTTCTTC. It translates to CASSSGKDSYNEQFF. The full variable domain, completed using reference TRBV5-1 and TRBJ2-1, is KAGVTQTPRYLIKTRGQQVTLSCSPISGHRSVSWYQQTPGQGLQFLFEYFSETQRNKGNFPGRFSGRQFSNSRSEMNVSTLELGDSALYLCASSSGKDSYNEQFFGPGTRLTVL.

This sequence joins TRBV7-9 and TRBJ2-4; tentatively, D is TRBD1 or TRBD2 (6 bases each). Germline CDR1 reads SEHNR; CDR2 reads FQNEAQ (reference sequence). This CDR3 is 15 amino acids long. V was shortened by 1 base and J by 6 bases, with 13 bases between the two germline ends. The CDR3 region is CASSLEGGPGNIQYF. The CDR3 DNA follows: TGTGCCAGCAGCTTAGAGGGGGGCCCGGGAAACATTCAGTACTTC.

This chain uses TRBV9 with TRBJ1-4; 8 bases match TRBD1. CDR1 and CDR2 (germline): SGDLS, YYNGEE. This CDR3 contains 15 residues. With V trimmed by 3 bases and J by 8 bases, 9 bases remained unmatched. CDR3 sequence (DNA): TGTGCCAGCAGCGCAACAGGGGGTATCGGCGAAAAACTGTTTTTT. Protein sequence: CASSATGGIGEKLFF.

This sequence joins TRBV27 and TRBJ2-2, with D unresolved. This CDR3 has 12 amino acids. Trimming took 3 bases from V and 8 from J, leaving 7 bases between them. CDR1 is MNHEY and CDR2 is SMNVEV in the germline V gene (reference sequence). Here the CDR3 reads CASSFGGGELFF. The CDR3 coding sequence is TGTGCCAGCAGTTTTGGTGGAGGGGAGCTGTTTTTT.

The genes are TRBV9 and TRBJ1-5, with D maybe TRBD1 (6 bases). CDR1 and CDR2 from the germline V gene are SGDLS and YYNGEE. Trimming shortened V by 3 bases and J by 2 bases, and 27 bases separated the two germline ends. The CDR3 has 20 residues. The CDR3 sequence: CASSDLKTGPAGMGNQPQHF. Written as DNA, the CDR3 is TGTGCCAGCAGCGACTTAAAGACAGGCCCCGCGGGAATGGGCAATCAGCCCCAGCATTTT.

The rearrangement uses TRBV29-1 and TRBJ2-1, with 8 bases that match TRBD2. Germline assignment: CDR1 SQVTM and CDR2 ANQGSEA. CDR3 length: 14 residues. Unmatched junction bases numbered 13, after V lost 6 bases and J lost 9 bases. The CDR3 region is CSVDRAGVLAEQFF. The CDR3 coding sequence is TGCAGCGTCGATCGAGCGGGAGTCCTCGCTGAGCAGTTCTTC.

This clonotype has more than one count but fewer than ten. V usage is TRBV2 and J usage is TRBJ2-7; 7 bases fit TRBD1. CDR3 size: 16 residues. With V trimmed by 0 bases and J by 3 bases, 8 bases remained unmatched. The germline gives CDR1 SNHLY, CDR2 FYNNEI. The CDR3 DNA follows: TGTGCCAGCAGTGAAGCCCCGCCTGACAGGGACTACGAGCAGTACTTC. Residues: CASSEAPPDRDYEQYF. Using reference TRBV2 and TRBJ2-7 for the parts outside the CDR3, the full variable domain is EPEVTQTPSHQVTQMGQEVILRCVPISNHLYFYWYRQILGQKVEFLVSFYNNEISEKSEIFDDQFSVERPDGSNFTLKIRSTKLEDSAMYFCASSEAPPDRDYEQYFGPGTRLTVT.

V gene TRBV4-3 combines with J gene TRBJ1-4; D is possibly TRBD1 (5 bases). CDR3 length equals 17 residues. Germline lookup yields CDR1 LGHNA and CDR2 YSLEER. V was cut by 4 bases and J by 6 bases, with 21 bases left in between. DNA for the CDR3: TGCGCCAGCAGCCGGGCCCTAGTCTGGGGGTCTGATGAAAAACTGTTTTTT. It encodes CASSRALVWGSDEKLFF.

This rearrangement joins TRBV28 to TRBJ1-6; 10 nucleotides match TRBD1. With V trimmed by 6 bases and J by 7 bases, 6 bases remained unmatched. CDR3 length equals 15 residues. The germline CDR1 and CDR2 sequences are MDHEN and SYDVKM. CDR3 in amino acids: CASSRQGAKNSPLHF. In DNA form, the CDR3 reads TGTGCCAGCAGCCGACAGGGGGCGAAGAATTCACCCCTCCACTTT.

The chain has TRBV12-3 or TRBV12-4 and TRBJ2-5; the D is unclear. V lost 2 bases, J lost 5 bases, and 12 bases lay in between. CDR3 size: 14 residues. CDR3 coding DNA: TGTGCCAGCAGTTTACTTGGGTCGGGTGAGACCCAGTACTTC. Translated, it gives CASSLLGSGETQYF.

This clonotype has more than one count but fewer than ten. The chain joins TRBV28 to TRBJ1-2; possibly TRBD1 for D (6 bases). Germline V gives CDR1 MDHEN, CDR2 SYDVKM. This CDR3 is 13 amino acids long. The V and J ends lost 6 bases and 5 bases respectively, with 13 bases between them. CDR3 nucleotides: TGTGCCAGCAGCAGCCGAGGGGGTTATGGCTACACCTTC. Its protein is CASSSRGGYGYTF.

This rearrangement joins TRBV29-1 to TRBJ2-4; no firm D call. The CDR3 consists of 13 residues. Germline values: CDR1 SQVTM, CDR2 ANQGSEA. Trimming left V 4 bases short and J 0 bases short, with 7 bases between. Here the CDR3 DNA reads TGCAGCGTTGGTTTTGTAGCCAAAAACATTCAGTACTTC. Protein sequence: CSVGFVAKNIQYF.

The gene calls are TRBV29-1 and TRBJ2-3, with D perhaps matching TRBD1 (6 bases). V gave up 8 bases and J gave up 0 bases, with 15 bases separating them. The CDR3 runs 14 residues. CDR1 SQVTM and CDR2 ANQGSEA come from the germline V gene. CDR3 in DNA: TGCAGCACCTACGGACAGCAAAGCACAGATACGCAGTATTTT. Translation gives CSTYGQQSTDTQYF.

V and J are TRBV29-1 and TRBJ2-3; no clear D. Germline loops: CDR1 SQVTM, CDR2 ANQGSEA. V was clipped by 4 bases and J by 4 bases, with 9 bases between them. This CDR3 comprises 12 residues. The CDR3 sequence: CSVGIGPDTQYF. CDR3 coding DNA: TGCAGCGTTGGAATAGGTCCAGATACGCAGTATTTT.